The sequence of this T cell receptor beta chain was determined in a study of early T cells in non-severe SARS-CoV-2 infection. The CDR3 consists of 14 residues. Per germline, CDR1 SGHTA and CDR2 FQGTGA. V dropped 5 bases and J dropped 7; count of bases not matched to a gene: 6. In regard to this clonotype: Its target is unknown.

TCRdb reprocessed the 5' RACE reads with MiXCR, giving one entry per CDR3 protein. The sample comprises some 96,000 distinct CDR3 sequences, under 15% of which are singletons, and less than 6% rests with the top ten. Study outcomes and limitations: Anti-spike CD8 responses were favored in VDJdb matching, and private and CD4 specificities were missed.

This TCR was recovered from an adult who was a healthcare worker with PCR-confirmed SARS-CoV-2 infection or an uninfected control (not recorded which). The chain couples TRBV7-3 to TRBJ2-1; 9 bases agree with TRBD2. Sequencing was performed on whole blood. The CDR3 region has the DNA TGTGCCAGCAGCGCGTCTAGCGGGAATAATGAGCAGTTCTTC. It specifies CASSASSGNNEQFF.